Included here is one T cell receptor (beta chain) sequence, with context. The sample is drawn from a study of blood T cell repertoires in COVID-19. Study details: Sources were T cells, B-cell-depleted T cells, or PBMCs; the material itself was cDNA or gDNA.

The V gene end was trimmed by 3 bases and the J gene end by 0 bases; junction bases not matched to a gene: 4. This CDR3 is 17 amino acids long. The germline V gene encodes CDR1 SGHTA and CDR2 FQGTGA. Produced via immunoSEQ multiplex PCR; TCRdb's table is partial and in-frame only. Of roughly 220,000 clones in the sample, 86% are singletons; the top ten hold less than 4.5%. The sequenced sample consisted of PBMCs or T cells enriched from blood (not recorded which). The chain carries TRBV7-3 and TRBJ2-3, with 12 bases matching TRBD2. The sequence came from a woman in her forties with acute COVID-19. The CDR3 DNA sequence: TGTGCCAGCAGCTTCGCCGGGACTAGCGGGAGCACAGATACGCAGTATTTT. Its protein is CASSFAGTSGSTDTQYF.